Given below is one T cell receptor beta chain in context. What it binds is unknown. Sequencing used immunoSEQ multiplex PCR; TCRdb keeps in-frame clones, though not all of them. In the table there are some 25,000 clones, approximately 90% of which are singletons. The CDR3 consists of 14 residues. V lost 4 bases to trimming and J lost 9 bases; unmatched junction nucleotides: 6. Germline V lookup: CDR1 PRHDT, CDR2 FYEKMQ (reference sequence). The record originates from a study of T cells in localized non-small cell lung cancer. Study-level points and caveats: A median of around 58 clones ranked among the top 100 in tumor appeared in adjacent lung. It was uninvolved adjacent lung that showed the highest T cell clonality, exceeding tumor.

The source material was peripheral blood, sampled before any cancer treatment. The J gene is TRBJ1-6, the V gene TRBV13; 7 bases line up with TRBD1. The sequence came from an older female donor with stage II squamous cell lung carcinoma. The CDR3, as DNA: TGTGCCAGCAGCTACGGACAGGATCGTTCACCCCTCCACTTT. It specifies CASSYGQDRSPLHF.